This entry lists 24 T cell receptor beta chains sequenced from one sample in a study of T cell changes during pregnancy in multiple sclerosis. Sequencing used immunoSEQ multiplex PCR; TCRdb keeps in-frame clones, though not all of them. This table has 45,000 or so clones, approximately 92% appearing once. Source: CD8+ T cells from peripheral blood mononuclear cells, taken after pregnancy. The source of these receptors is a female donor with multiple sclerosis, enrolled in a pregnancy study.

This sequence joins TRBV9 and TRBJ2-7, with D possibly being TRBD1 (6 bases). The CDR3 totals 15 residues. V lost 0 bases, J lost 2 bases, and 12 bases lay in between. From germline, CDR1 is SGDLS and CDR2 YYNGEE. The DNA of the CDR3 is TGTGCCAGCAGCGTAGCAGGGGCACGGACCTACGAGCAGTACTTC. This encodes CASSVAGARTYEQYF. Full variable domain (outside the CDR3, taken from reference TRBV9 and TRBJ2-7): DSGVTQTPKHLITATGQRVTLRCSPRSGDLSVYWYQQSLDQGLQFLIQYYNGEERAKGNILERFSAQQFPDLHSELNLSSLELGDSALYFCASSVAGARTYEQYFGPGTRLTVT.

This clone was detected only once. The chain links TRBV27 to TRBJ2-2; D gene unclear. The ends were cut back, 4 bases at V and 5 bases at J, with 8 bases in the middle. This CDR3 region has 13 residues. Germline V gene sequence: CDR1 MNHEY, CDR2 SMNVEV (reference sequence). The CDR3 nucleotides read TGTGCCAGCAGTTGGCAGAGGACCGGGGAGCTGTTTTTT. Its translation is CASSWQRTGELFF.

The genes are TRBV5-1 and TRBJ2-7; D is unresolved. The CDR3 is 12 amino acids. Germline V lookup: CDR1 SGHRS, CDR2 YFSETQ. V dropped 4 bases and J dropped 2 bases, with 7 bases sitting between them. The CDR3 DNA sequence: TGCGCCAGCAGCCCGAACACCTACGAGCAGTACTTC. It codes for CASSPNTYEQYF.

The rearrangement links TRBV13 to TRBJ2-7; possible D gene TRBD1, 5 bases. This CDR3 region has 15 residues. Germline V lookup: CDR1 PRHDT, CDR2 FYEKMQ (reference sequence). The V end was cut by 3 bases, the J end by 6 bases, with 18 bases between. DNA of the CDR3: TGTGCCAGCAGCTTTGGTAGGGGCGGATCTCTCGAGCAGTACTTC. Its protein is CASSFGRGGSLEQYF.

CDR3 sequence (DNA): TGTGCCAGCAGCGTAGATCCTTCCACTGAAGCTTTCTTT. It yields the protein CASSVDPSTEAFF. This sequence joins TRBV9 and TRBJ1-1, with no clear D. This CDR3 region has 13 residues. Germline values: CDR1 SGDLS, CDR2 YYNGEE. V lost 0 bases and J lost 4, with 7 bases in between.

This chain joins TRBV6-1 and TRBJ2-1; D is undetermined. V was cut by 2 bases and J by 1 base, with 6 bases left in between. The CDR3 consists of 14 residues. Germline assignment: CDR1 MNHNS and CDR2 SASEGT. CDR3 DNA sequence: TGTGCCAGCAGTGAACTAGAATCCTACAATGAGCAGTTCTTC. This encodes CASSELESYNEQFF.

This clone has just a few counts. The J gene is TRBJ2-7, the V gene TRBV27; 9 bases are shared with TRBD2. The CDR3 has 14 residues. V lost 8 bases and J lost 4; bases outside the gene matches: 9. From germline, CDR1 is MNHEY and CDR2 SMNVEV (reference sequence). The CDR3 DNA is TGTGCCAGCGGCCCTAGCGGGATCGGATACGAGCAGTACTTC. Residues: CASGPSGIGYEQYF.

The V call is TRBV9, the J call TRBJ2-1; 13 positions agree with TRBD2. The CDR3 is 17 residues long. Trimming took 3 bases from V and 6 from J; bases not matched to a gene: 9. The germline V gene encodes CDR1 SGDLS and CDR2 YYNGEE. CDR3 loop: CASSETVRTSGSNEQFF. The CDR3, as DNA: TGTGCCAGCAGCGAGACCGTCAGGACTAGCGGGAGCAATGAGCAGTTCTTC. The full variable domain, its missing parts supplied by reference TRBV9 and TRBJ2-1, is DSGVTQTPKHLITATGQRVTLRCSPRSGDLSVYWYQQSLDQGLQFLIQYYNGEERAKGNILERFSAQQFPDLHSELNLSSLELGDSALYFCASSETVRTSGSNEQFFGPGTRLTVL.

The V gene is TRBV2, the J gene TRBJ2-7; weak D call: TRBD1 (6 bases). The V gene's germline CDR1 is SNHLY and CDR2 FYNNEI. Between the trimmed V and J ends, which lost 10 bases and 0 bases, there was a span of 31 bases. This CDR3 contains 19 residues. CDR3 sequence (DNA): TGTGCCATTACGAACCCGGGACACCAACCAACTCTGATCTCCTACGAGCAGTACTTC. It is translated as CAITNPGHQPTLISYEQYF.

The CDR3 nucleotides are TGTGCCAGCAGCCCAGCCACTAGCGGAGCGAAAGAGACCCAGTACTTC. This gives the protein CASSPATSGAKETQYF. This rearrangement joins TRBV7-9 to TRBJ2-5; 8 bases are shared with TRBD2. Per germline, CDR1 SEHNR and CDR2 FQNEAQ (reference sequence). J lost 3 bases, V lost 5 bases, and 11 bases had no gene match. This CDR3 has 16 residues.

CDR3 coding DNA: TGTGCCAGCAGTTTGGGGACAGGGCTCAATCAGCCCCAGCATTTT. Translating gives CASSLGTGLNQPQHF. The V gene is TRBV27, the J gene TRBJ1-5; 9 bases are shared with TRBD1. V dropped 3 bases and J dropped 3; count of bases not matched to a gene: 3. Looked up from germline, CDR1 is MNHEY and CDR2 is SMNVEV (reference sequence). The CDR3 loop spans 15 amino acids.

This chain joins TRBV11-2 and TRBJ2-3, with 8 bases aligning to TRBD2. The V gene's germline CDR1 is SGHAT and CDR2 FQNNGV. Trimming cost V 4 bases and J 4 bases; bases outside gene matches: 7. The CDR3 contains 15 residues. As DNA, the CDR3 is TGTGCCAGCAGCTCCCGGGGGGGAGGGGCAGATACGCAGTATTTT. Translating gives CASSSRGGGADTQYF.

CDR3 DNA: TGTGCCAGCAGTTACTCGAATGGCGATACGCAGTATTTT. Its protein product is CASSYSNGDTQYF. This chain uses TRBV6-5 with TRBJ2-3; D is unclear. Germline V gene data show CDR1 as MNHEY and CDR2 as SVGAGI. CDR3 length equals 13 residues. V shed 0 bases and J shed 6 bases, with 7 bases lying between them.

The chain carries TRBV7-8 and TRBJ2-3; D may be TRBD1 (6 bases). Germline V gene lookup returns CDR1 SGHVS and CDR2 FQNEAQ. Trimming removed 1 base at V and 5 bases at J, with 13 bases between. CDR3 size: 15 residues. CDR3 protein: CASSLVLGAGDTQYF. CDR3 bases: TGTGCCAGCAGCTTAGTCCTGGGGGCGGGAGATACGCAGTATTTT.

CDR3 in amino acids: CASSHGQGGAYEQYF. DNA of the CDR3: TGTGCCAGCAGCCACGGACAGGGGGGGGCCTACGAGCAGTACTTC. V gene TRBV6-5 combines with J gene TRBJ2-7; 10 bases are shared with TRBD1. The CDR3 is 15 residues long. Trimming at V came to 6 bases and at J to 2 bases, leaving 7 bases not matched to a gene. Germline values: CDR1 MNHEY, CDR2 SVGAGI.

The chain uses TRBV6-1 and TRBJ1-5; D is possibly TRBD1 (6 bases). The CDR3 spans 17 residues. In germline, CDR1 is MNHNS, CDR2 SASEGT. Trimming cost V 3 bases and J 2 bases, with 17 bases left between them. The DNA for the CDR3 is TGTGCCAGCAGTGACCGGGGGGCCCGGGGAGGCAATCAGCCCCAGCATTTT. This codes for CASSDRGARGGNQPQHF.

The chain carries TRBV11-2 and TRBJ2-3; 8 nucleotides align to TRBD1. The CDR3 is made up of 16 amino acids. The trim removed 1 base at V and 3 bases at J, leaving 6 bases unmatched. Per the germline V gene, CDR1 is SGHAT and CDR2 is FQNNGV. Here the CDR3 DNA reads TGTGCCAGCAGCTTAGGGGGCAGGGGGCTTACAGATACGCAGTATTTT. Residues: CASSLGGRGLTDTQYF. Complete variable domain (other parts from reference TRBV11-2 and TRBJ2-3): EAGVAQSPRYKIIEKRQSVAFWCNPISGHATLYWYQQILGQGPKLLIQFQNNGVVDDSQLPKDRFSAERLKGVDSTLKIQPAKLEDSAVYLCASSLGGRGLTDTQYFGPGTRLTVL.

This rearrangement joins TRBV19 to TRBJ1-1; 9 nucleotides line up with TRBD1. The length of the CDR3 is 13 residues. The germline V gene encodes CDR1 LNHDA and CDR2 SQIVND (reference sequence). After removal of 10 bases from V and 6 bases from J, the junction contained 9 bases not matched to a gene. DNA of the CDR3: TGTGCCACCTTACTCCGGACAGGGGCTGAAGCTTTCTTT. This gives the protein CATLLRTGAEAFF.

This chain connects TRBV5-6 to TRBJ2-1, with 8 nucleotides matching TRBD1. This CDR3 is 14 amino acids long. Germline values: CDR1 SGHDT, CDR2 YYEEEE. V shed 3 bases, J shed 4 bases, and the junction held 3 bases outside the gene matches. This CDR3 reads CASSYGQGYNEQFF. CDR3 DNA sequence: TGTGCCAGCAGCTATGGACAGGGTTACAATGAGCAGTTCTTC. The full variable domain, completed using reference TRBV5-6 and TRBJ2-1, is DAGVTQSPTHLIKTRGQQVTLRCSPKSGHDTVSWYQQALGQGPQFIFQYYEEEERQRGNFPDRFSGHQFPNYSSELNVNALLLGDSALYLCASSYGQGYNEQFFGPGTRLTVL.

This sequence joins TRBV4-1 and TRBJ1-1, with TRBD1 as a possible D gene (5 bases). The V gene lost 0 bases and the J gene lost 3 bases, with 11 bases spanning the gap. The CDR3 has 15 amino acids. CDR1 and CDR2 from the germline V gene are MGHRA and YSYEKL. The CDR3 loop reads CASSQDRGEDTEAFF. The CDR3 nucleotides read TGCGCCAGCAGCCAAGATCGGGGGGAGGACACTGAAGCTTTCTTT.

This clone was counted once. CDR3 sequence reads: CASSLDSLGYTF. The DNA for the CDR3 is TGTGCCAGCAGCTTAGATTCTCTTGGCTACACCTTC. The J gene is TRBJ1-2, the V gene TRBV7-9; no reliable D call. Germline V gene lookup returns CDR1 SEHNR and CDR2 FQNEAQ (reference sequence). The CDR3 spans 12 residues. The ends were cut back, 1 base at V and 7 bases at J, with 7 bases in the middle.

Here the CDR3 reads CASSLEQGADTEAFF. CDR3 DNA: TGTGCCAGCAGCTTAGAACAGGGGGCGGACACTGAAGCTTTCTTT. The V and J genes are TRBV7-9 and TRBJ1-1, with 9 nucleotides matching TRBD1. J gave up 3 bases and V 1 base, and 3 bases lay outside the gene matches. The CDR3 is made up of 15 amino acids. The germline V gene has CDR1 SEHNR and CDR2 FQNEAQ (reference sequence).

This clone occurred once. The chain has TRBV7-9 and TRBJ2-7; 13 bases line up with TRBD2. The length of the CDR3 is 17 residues. Losses at the gene ends were 5 bases for V and 2 bases for J; bases not matched to a gene: 9. The germline V gene encodes CDR1 SEHNR and CDR2 FQNEAQ (reference sequence). The CDR3 sequence: CASSPGTSGALAYEQYF. Written as DNA, the CDR3 is TGTGCCAGCAGCCCAGGGACTAGCGGGGCCCTTGCCTACGAGCAGTACTTC.

In DNA, the CDR3 is TGTGCCAGCAGCTTGAGGGGACAGGGTAACTACGAGCAGTACTTC. This translates into CASSLRGQGNYEQYF. The chain has TRBV5-6 and TRBJ2-7; TRBD1 matches at 9 bases. V shed 1 base, J shed 3 bases, and the junction held 5 bases outside the gene matches. The germline V gene has CDR1 SGHDT and CDR2 YYEEEE. This CDR3 has 15 residues.